The TCR beta chain described here comes from a study of cytomegalovirus exposure and HLA in healthy donors (dated by TCRdb to about 2017). About the study as a whole: According to an earlier analysis of several hundred of the donors, some 170 million T cells yielded roughly 100 million unique TCR beta sequences and about 300 Gb of sequence data. An early release covering some 640 HLA-typed donors comprised about 300 gigabases of sequencing data and approximately 85 million unique TCR sequences. Of the roughly 400 genotyped donors, 81% were placed in the genetic ancestry cluster associated with self-reported Caucasian donors. The study aimed to test whether cataloging public T cell receptors could reveal signatures of past pathogen exposure. The study used immunosequencing to profile the T cell repertoires of 600 to 850 subjects and linked those repertoires to cytomegalovirus serostatus. Besides the first cohort of more than 650 subjects, a separate validation cohort made up of over a hundred different subjects was used. The study combined high-throughput TCR immunosequencing, statistical association of individual TCRs with disease status, and machine learning to predict cytomegalovirus infection status. A later analysis re-analyzed previously published TCR beta repertoires from 550 to 700 donors and added high-resolution HLA genotyping to study TCR occurrence patterns. Rather than drawing on any new phenotypic data, the later analysis identified candidate immune exposures from TCR beta sequences and the way those sequences occurred across donors. An earlier analysis of roughly 600 of the donors used high-throughput TCR beta sequencing to judge whether each TCR beta V gene segment behaved as functional or pseudogenic. Donor age, sex, ethnicity and CMV serostatus were compiled together with the repertoire data. A later genetic analysis used genome-wide SNP genotypes for about 60% of the roughly 670 donors, treating that subset as a discovery cohort. All discovery cohort repertoires had been generated on a single sequencing platform. HLA typing included class I and class II loci at four-digit resolution. The number of typed donors differed by locus: roughly 629-630 for A, B, C, DRB1 and DQB1; some 500 for DQA1; some 610 for DPA1; and around 450 for DPB1. Roughly five DR-DQ haplotypes were treated as single units for association and clustering because of strong linkage in the cohort. Across about 380 genotyped donors of the cohort, an average of 235,054 unique TCR beta nucleotide sequences per donor were sequenced, and 15% to 20% of those sequences were non-productive. What the study reported, not specific to this receptor: In a later analysis, most CMV-associated TCR beta chains were found to appear HLA-restricted, with HLA associations seemingly driven largely by CMV exposure. Compared with equally common non-associated chains, HLA-associated TCR beta chains in a later analysis were more clonally expanded and had lower generation probabilities. A later analysis found that TCR association rates varied across HLA loci, with DRB1 alleles showing the most associated TCRs and HLA-C alleles the fewest. The only immune exposure information available for the cohort was CMV serostatus. Linkage disequilibrium might explain the correlated functional status among segregating V segments, but an unknown experimental factor could not be excluded. Only TCR beta chains were sequenced in this cohort, and the absence of alpha or paired-chain data limited detectable features. A later genetic analysis associated a missense DCLRE1C variant with V-gene and J-gene trimming of TCR beta chains, and an independent cohort replicated the association. According to a later analysis, parvovirus B19, influenza, CMV and Epstein-Barr virus appeared linked to several top co-occurrence clusters. A few of the identified cytomegalovirus-associated TCR beta chains were confirmed in vitro to be specific for cytomegalovirus antigens. A further reported finding was that TCR beta sequences accurately predicted the HLA-A and HLA-B alleles for most subjects in the first cohort. The 87-base-pair reads could not distinguish some IMGT-functional V segments, including TRBV6-2 and TRBV6-3, so those segments were excluded. An earlier analysis of approximately 540 of the donors showed that most TCR beta V segments appeared in productive rearrangements either about 90% or about 30% of the time, which broadly matched IMGT annotations. At a false discovery rate of 0.05, a later analysis linked under 20,000 TCR beta sequences to specific HLA alleles. When HLA alleles, especially DR and DQ, strongly co-occurred, attributing TCR associations to individual alleles was difficult. A later genetic analysis reported fewer N-insertions in productive TCRs among donors in an Asian-associated ancestry cluster than the roughly 620-donor mean. It was suggested by the authors that the approach could potentially be generalized to other disease states and immunological phenotypes. Because counts were too low, roughly 16 rarely observed V segments, including chromosome 9 orphons, were excluded from the earlier analysis of 587 of the donors. The study listed 164 TCR beta chains as associated with cytomegalovirus. HLA typing was unavailable for some donors at each locus, so association tests used only the typed subset. Cytomegalovirus status was reported to be diagnosed by the classifier with high specificity and sensitivity in both the original and validation cohorts. A cluster of highly shared sequence variants was judged likely to represent a technical artifact of the sequencing pipeline. Most TCR sequences were seen in very few donors, while some public TCRs were found in many individuals. Presence/absence analyses assumed roughly uniform sequencing depth across donors, an assumption that may not hold.

The cohort was made up of approximately 670 healthy bone marrow donors. At the time of sampling, every cohort member was nominally healthy, though immune exposures that went unrecorded were likely present. CMV serostatus was recorded as positive for almost 300 and negative for about 55% of the roughly 670 cohort members, whereas no CMV serostatus was recorded for the donor in question. A peripheral blood sample was collected from each donor, and TCR beta sequencing was performed on peripheral blood mononuclear cells. Genomic DNA extraction from the blood cell samples was performed with the Qiagen DNeasy Blood Extraction Kit. Details on this clone: Its cognate antigen has yet to be identified. There are no base qualities to consult, and no much larger clone falls within one base.

Library preparation used the immunoSEQ multiplex PCR assay. For the multiplex PCR, a mixture combining 60 forward primers for TCR Vbeta segments and 13 reverse primers for TCR Jbeta segments was used. Amplification of the CDR3 region of rearranged TCR beta genes was performed with a multiplex PCR assay on genomic DNA. Amplified TCR beta libraries were sequenced as 87-base-pair reads on the Illumina HiSeq System. Processing in the source paper ran as follows. Across the 700 or so repertoires, a later analysis counted tens of millions of unique TCR beta chains, 9 million to 14 million of which were shared by at least two donors. Raw reads were error-corrected and collapsed into unique sequences with a nearest-neighbor algorithm that merged closely related sequences to remove PCR and sequencing errors. To assign V, D and J gene segments, CDR3 sequences were aligned to IMGT reference sequences. Each retained sequence needed at least a six-nucleotide match to both a V gene segment and a J gene segment. Rearrangements were called productive when the CDR3 lacked stop codons and stayed in frame with V and J; all others were non-productive. Following IMGT convention, CDR3 was defined as the stretch from the second conserved V-encoded cysteine up to the conserved J-encoded phenylalanine. The earlier analysis of some 550 of the donors excluded any sequence lacking an unambiguous match to a single V gene segment. An earlier analysis of some 500 of the donors classified V segments as functional when productive rearrangements were above 56.7% and as segregating when the standard deviation between donors was above 5%. A statistical classification framework was built for diagnosing cytomegalovirus status from the catalog of TCR beta chain sequences. A later analysis assigned V and J genes by comparing TCR nucleotide sequences with IMGT/GENE-DB human TR gene sequences. A later analysis assigned CDR3 sequences and most-parsimonious VDJ recombination scenarios with the TCRdist pipeline. In a later analysis, each TCR beta chain was defined by its CDR3 amino acid sequence together with its V-gene family, and reads without a unique V-gene family were excluded. To address suspected cross-contamination and a sequencing artifact, a later analysis removed roughly 580 highly shared, low-generation-probability nucleotide sequences. For each public chain, a later analysis derived a clonal expansion index from normalized ranks of inferred template counts within each repertoire. In a later analysis, generation probabilities were computed using a VDJ recombination model fitted to out-of-frame rearrangements, and the results were checked against IGoR. In a later analysis, TCR-TCR, TCR-HLA and TCR-CMV co-occurrence was scored with hypergeometric tests, and a repertoire-size bias correction was applied to TCR pairs. A later analysis estimated false discovery rates by permuting HLA or CMV assignments 20 times. A later analysis grouped co-occurring TCRs with DBSCAN, adding TCRdist sequence similarity when clustering within HLA-allele-positive subsets. Co-occurrence clustering excluded repertoires with fewer than 30,000 or more than 120,000 public chains, plus five with anomalous nucleotide sharing. As stored in TCRdb, this immuneACCESS dataset retains in-frame rearrangements with V and J assigned. A fraction of the clones does not appear; measured against another copy, unresolved V genes explain less than half of the discrepancy, and the remainder lacks a known reason. That table furnishes V, J and clone size, whereas the DNA furnished D and trimming. The table for this sample lists about 130,000 clones; roughly 69% of them were counted only once. Clones ranked in the top ten supply approximately 2.9% of the sample.

Sequences MNHNY (CDR1) and SVGAGI (CDR2) are obtained from the germline V gene (reference sequence). Its CDR3 holds 12 amino acids, cysteine through phenylalanine. The sequence is cut down to CDR3 DNA, 36 bases in frame from base 1. Trimming costs V 5 bases and J 3 bases, and their ends lie 8 bases apart. Sequencing was carried out using PBMCs. This TCR derives from a human donor in good health. The sequence joins TRBV6-6 to TRBJ2-7; a tentative D match to TRBD2 spans 5 bases. The CDR3 here reads CASSETNYEQYF. The nucleotides read TGTGCCAGCAGTGAGACTAACTACGAGCAGTACTTC.